This is a list of T cell receptor beta chains from one sample in a study of blood T cell repertoires in COVID-19. Only in-frame clones appear in the TCRdb table, and some are missing; sequencing was by immunoSEQ multiplex PCR. Of over 140,000 clones listed, over 75% are singletons. The specimen was PBMCs or T cells enriched from blood (not recorded which). All receptors come from a woman aged 45 to 65 who had recovered from COVID-19. The CDR3 runs from the conserved cysteine through the conserved F or W. The D gene is left open where the match is weak. Rows may omit the clone size; those that give it use once, few, many or a size class.

DNA	CDR3	V	J	size	D	length
TGTGCCAGCAGTTTATTGCGGGAAGAGACAGATACGCAGTATTTT	CASSLLREETDTQYF	TRBV27	TRBJ2-3	NA	NA	15
TGTGCCAGCAGCTCTAAGGGGTCGAACACTGAAGCTTTCTTT	CASSSKGSNTEAFF	TRBV2	TRBJ1-1	NA	NA	14
TGTGCCAGCAGCTTAGATAACGGGGTCTACAATGAGCAGTTCTTC	CASSLDNGVYNEQFF	TRBV11-2	TRBJ2-1	few	NA	15
TGTGCCAGCAGCTTAGGAACCCTTGCACTAGCGGAGTACAATGAGCAGTTCTTC	CASSLGTLALAEYNEQFF	TRBV7-9	TRBJ2-1	NA	TRBD2	18
TGTGCCTGGAGTCGCACAGGGGGCACTGAAGCTTTCTTT	CAWSRTGGTEAFF	TRBV30	TRBJ1-1	NA	TRBD1	13
TGTGCCAGCAGCCCCAGGGGACGGGGTGAAGCTTTCTTT	CASSPRGRGEAFF	TRBV7-8	TRBJ1-1	NA	NA	13
TGTGCCAGCAGCCCGGGGGTCAACCGCTATGGCTACACCTTC	CASSPGVNRYGYTF	TRBV7-2	TRBJ1-2	NA	NA	14
TGTGCCATCACAAGTGGGGACAGGGCGAGCGAGCAGTACTTC	CAITSGDRASEQYF	TRBV10-3	TRBJ2-7	NA	TRBD1	14
TGTGCCAGCAGCCAAGTACAGGGTCCCGGGGAGCTGTTTTTT	CASSQVQGPGELFF	TRBV14	TRBJ2-2	NA	NA	14
TGCAGCGTTGGACAGGGGGCCGAGCCCCAGCATTTT	CSVGQGAEPQHF	TRBV29-1	TRBJ1-5	once	TRBD1	12
TGTGCCAGCAGCGGAGGACAGATTAATCAGCCCCAGCATTTT	CASSGGQINQPQHF	TRBV11-2	TRBJ1-5	NA	NA	14
TGTGCCAGCAGCGTAGAGGCGACAGGGGGGAGAGGCTACACCTTC	CASSVEATGGRGYTF	TRBV9	TRBJ1-2	few	TRBD1	15
TGTGCCAGCAGCTCTCCGGGACAGGGGGCCTACAATGAGCAGTTCTTC	CASSSPGQGAYNEQFF	TRBV13	TRBJ2-1	few	TRBD1	16
TGCGCCAGCAGCCCAGGGACAGGGGGCGCGTACACTGAAGCTTTCTTT	CASSPGTGGAYTEAFF	TRBV5-1	TRBJ1-1	NA	TRBD1	16
TGTGCCAGCAGCTCGGCGGGGCGGGGGCCAGAAGAGACCCAGTACTTC	CASSSAGRGPEETQYF	TRBV21-1	TRBJ2-5	NA	NA	16
TGTGCCAGTAGACCACAGGGGTTTCAGGGTGAGCAGTTCTTC	CASRPQGFQGEQFF	TRBV19	TRBJ2-1	many	TRBD1	14